This T cell receptor (beta chain) was identified in a study of beta chain features in type 1 diabetes. Whole-study results and caveats: Within patients, naive, central memory and Treg TCRB repertoires seemed more similar than within healthy donors.

V lost 0 bases to trimming and J lost 0 bases, with 13 bases between them. The length of the CDR3 is 17 residues. Germline V CDR1 and CDR2: SGDLS, YYNGEE. Every isolated RNA sample was fully reverse transcribed, so sequencing captured expressed TCRB transcripts. Assay: immunoSEQ multiplex PCR; the TCRdb copy retains only in-frame clones and omits some. The sample yields 850,000 to 900,000 clones, 15% to 20% seen once. There are a few counts of this clone. Its target is unknown. Cells sorted by CD45RO/CCR7/CD25/CD127/CD95/CD27 comprised CD4+ naive, central memory, regulatory and stem cell-like memory cells.

The receptor comes from a woman younger than 30 in good health. The chain couples TRBV9 to TRBJ2-1; D gene ambiguous. The sample taken for sequencing was naive CD4+ T cells from blood. CDR3 loop: CASSVGIGRGSYNEQFF. The CDR3 coding sequence is TGTGCCAGCAGCGTAGGTATAGGGCGAGGCTCCTACAATGAGCAGTTCTTC. Full variable domain (rest looked up from reference TRBV9 and TRBJ2-1): DSGVTQTPKHLITATGQRVTLRCSPRSGDLSVYWYQQSLDQGLQFLIQYYNGEERAKGNILERFSAQQFPDLHSELNLSSLELGDSALYFCASSVGIGRGSYNEQFFGPGTRLTVL.